What follows describes a single TCR beta chain. The target of this receptor is not known. Base qualities are not recorded, but no much larger clone differs from it by a single base. The sample is drawn from a study of T cells in tumors after PD-1 blockade (dated by TCRdb to about 2019). Background on the whole study: Patients were excluded if they had prior checkpoint blockade, use of systemic immunosuppressants, or recent radiotherapy or other anti-cancer therapy within 4 weeks. An average of 113,528 TCR templates (range about 24,679-280,000) and roughly 34,000 unique clonotypes was obtained for peripheral blood samples. Patients were treated with either pembrolizumab 200 mg every 3 weeks or cemiplimab 350 mg every 2 weeks. RECIST version 1.1 was the standard used to evaluate clinical response. Ongoing daily vismodegib 150 mg was also given to a subset of patients during anti-PD-1 treatment. Paired single-cell RNA and TCR sequencing was performed on site-matched tumors from BCC or SCC patients before and after anti-PD-1 therapy. Bulk TCR sequencing was performed on more than nine peripheral blood samples from about five patients to compare blood and tumor clonotypes.

Explained via the paper, the time point label denotes: after anti-PD-1 therapy. For bulk TCRbeta sequencing, genomic DNA was extracted from tumor biopsies or peripheral blood, and input amounts ranged from about 600 ng to 6,004 ng. Histologically proven advanced or metastatic basal or squamous cell carcinoma was present in all patients, all of whom were poor candidates for surgical resection. Of the approximately eleven patients in the basal cell carcinoma cohort, about eight underwent bulk tumor TCR sequencing. The immunoSEQ platform was used for deep TCRbeta sequencing. Regarding the original processing steps: For further analysis, only productive rearrangements were exported out of the immunoSEQ Analyzer. Bulk TCRbeta clonotypes were assigned T cell phenotypes by matching to single-cell RNA+TCR-seq clones sharing the same TCRbeta sequence. Clone enrichment in tumor was calculated as tumor frequency divided by PBMC frequency from bulk TCR sequencing. TCRs were sorted with GLIPH into specificity groups, meaning clusters of distinct TCRs that share CDR3 motifs and likely recognize common antigens. Here the immuneACCESS table is served through TCRdb, limited to in-frame sequences with V and J called. Missing clones are a known gap in these copies; in checked studies unresolved V genes cover under half, and the rest lacks a known reason. V, J and clone size are taken as reported in that table, and D and trimming were inferred from the DNA itself. This sample comprises about 60,000 clones, around two thirds of them detected only once. The ten largest clones capture 4.7% of the sample.

Study-level results and caveats: About two fifths of TCR clonotypes from the tumor were detected in blood, and certain novel exhausted tumor clones were present in blood collected before treatment, which suggests recruitment from the periphery. The source of novel T cell clones was not identified, and lymphoid organs or rare unexpanded clones within the tumor or the tumor periphery could be included among the possible sources.

The junction carries 16 bases between V and J, which are trimmed by 4 bases and 0 bases respectively. Measured from the cysteine to the phenylalanine, the CDR3 is 17 residues long. Kept here is only the CDR3 DNA, which spans 51 bases and is read in frame from base 1. The germline V gene sets CDR1 to SGHDN and CDR2 to FVKESK. This clonotype originated in a human donor with basal cell carcinoma. The source material was PBMCs, sampled after anti-PD-1 treatment. This chain joins TRBV14 to TRBJ1-3; the D segment could be TRBD1, given 5 matching bases. The CDR3 region reads CASSPLLQAYSGNTIYF. Here is the DNA: TGTGCCAGCAGCCCCCTATTACAGGCCTACTCTGGAAACACCATATATTTT. When the CDR3 is completed using the reference TRBV14 and TRBJ1-3 genes on either side, the full variable domain is EAGVTQFPSHSVIEKGQTVTLRCDPISGHDNLYWYRRVMGKEIKFLLHFVKESKQDESGMPNNRFLAERTGGTYSTLKVQPAELEDSGVYFCASSPLLQAYSGNTIYFGEGSWLTVV.